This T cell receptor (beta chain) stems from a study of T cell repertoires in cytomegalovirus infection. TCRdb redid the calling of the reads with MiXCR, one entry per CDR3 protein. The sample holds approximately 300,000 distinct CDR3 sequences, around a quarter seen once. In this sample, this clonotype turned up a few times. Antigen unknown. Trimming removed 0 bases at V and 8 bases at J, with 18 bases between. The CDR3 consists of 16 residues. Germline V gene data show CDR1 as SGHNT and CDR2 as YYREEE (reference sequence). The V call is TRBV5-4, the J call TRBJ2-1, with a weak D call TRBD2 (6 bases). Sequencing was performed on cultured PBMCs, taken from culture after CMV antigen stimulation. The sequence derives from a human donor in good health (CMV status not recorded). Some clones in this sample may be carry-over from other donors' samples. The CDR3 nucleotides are TGTGCCAGCAGCTTGGGGGGACTCGACCCCCCCCATGAGCAGTTCTTC. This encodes CASSLGGLDPPHEQFF.